Listed below are T cell receptor beta chains from one sample, sequenced in a study of cytomegalovirus exposure and HLA in healthy donors. This table comes from immunoSEQ multiplex PCR, and its TCRdb copy is limited to in-frame clones, with some not included. The sample records around 150,000 clones, approximately 80% being singletons. Sequencing was performed on PBMCs. The source of these receptors is a man between 18 and 29 years old in good health and CMV-seronegative. CDR3s include the opening cysteine and the closing phenylalanine or tryptophan. Each record gives: D gene, J gene, clone size, V gene, CDR3 DNA, CDR3 protein. D genes are given only for firm matches. A row's size may be missing; if present it is once, few, many or a size class.

. TRBJ1-5 . TRBV5-1 TGCGCCAGCAGCGTGGACAGTGATCAGCCCCAGCATTTT CASSVDSDQPQHF
. TRBJ1-5 . TRBV27 TGTGCCAGCAGACCTCATGGGCAAGATCAGCCCCAGCATTTT CASRPHGQDQPQHF
. TRBJ1-1 . TRBV7-9 TGTGCCAGCAGCTTAGGTAGGGCAGGGGTGACTGAAGCTTTCTTT CASSLGRAGVTEAFF
. TRBJ1-5 . TRBV10-3 TGTGCCATCAGTGAATCAGGGATCAATCAGCCCCAGCATTTT CAISESGINQPQHF
TRBD2 TRBJ2-7 once TRBV7-2 TGTGCCAGCAGCCCAGGGGGACTAGCGGGGGCCCGGGAGCAGTACTTC CASSPGGLAGAREQYF
. TRBJ1-3 . TRBV7-9 TGTGCCAGCAGCTCCACAGGGCGTAACACCATATATTTT CASSSTGRNTIYF
. TRBJ1-4 few TRBV18 TGTGCCAGCTCACAGGGGGCTAATGAAAAACTGTTTTTT CASSQGANEKLFF
TRBD2 TRBJ2-7 . TRBV7-2 TGTGCCAGCAGCCAGGGGGGGGCTAGCGGGAACTGGGAGCAGTACTTC CASSQGGASGNWEQYF
TRBD1 TRBJ2-2 . TRBV7-3 TGTGCCAGCAGCTCCGGACAGGGGTACACCGGGGAGCTGTTTTTT CASSSGQGYTGELFF
TRBD1 TRBJ2-2 . TRBV7-3 TGTGCCAGCAGCTTAACTGGGACAGGTACCGGGGAGCTGTTTTTT CASSLTGTGTGELFF
. TRBJ2-5 . TRBV5-1 TGCGCCAGCAGCTTTGACCTAGGATCAGAGACCCAGTACTTC CASSFDLGSETQYF
. TRBJ1-6 . TRBV27 TGTGCCAGCAGTTTAATTAGTTCACCCCTCCACTTT CASSLISSPLHF
. TRBJ1-1 . TRBV28 TGTGCCAGCAGTTTTCAGACAGGTTTGAGCACTGAAGCTTTCTTT CASSFQTGLSTEAFF
. TRBJ2-1 . TRBV5-6 TGTGCCAGCAGCTTGGGCGCAGCGCGGTACAATGAGCAGTTCTTC CASSLGAARYNEQFF
. TRBJ2-2 . TRBV9 TGTGCCAGCAGCTTCGGGGTAGATGGACGGACCGGGGAGCTGTTTTTT CASSFGVDGRTGELFF
. TRBJ1-5 . TRBV5-1 TGCGCCAGCAGCCCCGGGGGTTTAACGGGCAATCAGCCCCAGCATTTT CASSPGGLTGNQPQHF
TRBD1 TRBJ2-2 . TRBV19 TGTGCCAGCCACGGGACAGCGAACACCGGGGAGCTGTTTTTT CASHGTANTGELFF
. TRBJ2-5 . TRBV4-1 TGCGCCAGCAGCCCACAGGGTCAAGAGACCCAGTACTTC CASSPQGQETQYF
. TRBJ2-1 . TRBV2 TGTGCCAGCAGTGAAGGGCAGGGGATTTACAATGAGCAGTTCTTC CASSEGQGIYNEQFF
. TRBJ1-6 . TRBV30 TGTGCCTCGTCCGAGGCCAGCCGTTCACCCCTCCACTTT CASSEASRSPLHF
. TRBJ2-5 . TRBV7-9 TGTGCCAGCAGCTTAAAGGGGGGGAGCCAAGGGCCTGCGGGGGAGACCCAGTACTTC CASSLKGGSQGPAGETQYF
TRBD2 TRBJ2-5 few TRBV6-5 TGTGCCACGACTTATAGCGGGAGTGTGACCCAGTACTTC CATTYSGSVTQYF
. TRBJ2-2 . TRBV11-3 TGTGCCAGCAGCAGATCGGGACACGATACCGGGGAGCTGTTTTTT CASSRSGHDTGELFF
. TRBJ1-6 . TRBV7-8 TGTGCCAGCAGCTTATCGGCAGGCAACTCCTATAATTCACCCCTCCACTTT CASSLSAGNSYNSPLHF
. TRBJ1-2 . TRBV11-2 TGTGCCAGCAGCTTGGGGTTACAGGAGACCTTC CASSLGLQETF
TRBD2 TRBJ2-1 . TRBV19 TGTGCCAGTAGGCATACTAGCGCCGCGGATGAGCAGTTCTTC CASRHTSAADEQFF
TRBD2 TRBJ2-7 . TRBV4-3 TGCGCCAGCAGCCAAGGACTAGCGGGGGCCTACGAGCAGTACTTC CASSQGLAGAYEQYF
TRBD2 TRBJ2-3 . TRBV7-6 TGTGCCAGCAGCCCGGGAGGGGCCGACACAGATACGCAGTATTTT CASSPGGADTDTQYF
. TRBJ2-3 . TRBV21-1 TGTGCCAGCGTCCCAAACGGGACTAGCAGCACAGATACGCAGTATTTT CASVPNGTSSTDTQYF
. TRBJ2-2 . TRBV7-2 TGTGCCAGCAGCTTAGCCGGAGTCGGAGGGGAGCTGTTTTTT CASSLAGVGGELFF
. TRBJ2-7 . TRBV7-9 TGTGCCAGCAGTCCAATCTCCGTGACGGGTTCCTACGAGCAGTACTTC CASSPISVTGSYEQYF
. TRBJ2-7 . TRBV5-1 TGCGCCAGCAGCATTAGCGGATACTCCTACGGGCAGTACTTC CASSISGYSYGQYF
. TRBJ2-1 . TRBV4-3 TGCGCCAGCAGCCAAGACAGGGGGGTTTACAATGAGCAGTTCTTC CASSQDRGVYNEQFF
. TRBJ2-1 . TRBV5-6 TGTGCCAGCACCTATGGGGGGGTGGGCCCAGGGGATGAGCAGTTCTTC CASTYGGVGPGDEQFF
. TRBJ1-2 . TRBV9 TGTGCCAGCAGCGTAGACGTTACAGGCTCAGGTGGCTACACCTTC CASSVDVTGSGGYTF
. TRBJ1-4 few TRBV4-1 TGCGCCAGCAGCCAATTCAGAGGGGAAAAACTGTTTTTT CASSQFRGEKLFF
TRBD1 TRBJ2-7 . TRBV27 TGTGCCAGCAGGGGACGGGACAGCATTTACGAGCAGTACTTC CASRGRDSIYEQYF
TRBD1 TRBJ1-1 . TRBV27 TGTGCCAGCGAGGGGGCTACTGAAGCTTTCTTT CASEGATEAFF
. TRBJ1-5 . TRBV28 TGTGCCAGCAGTTTACTAGTCCGGTCGAATCAGCCCCAGCATTTT CASSLLVRSNQPQHF
TRBD1 TRBJ2-6 . TRBV5-1 TGCGCCAGCAGCCCCACCCGGACAGGGGTCACTGGGGCCAACGTCCTGACTTTC CASSPTRTGVTGANVLTF
. TRBJ2-2 . TRBV29-1 TGCAGCCTGACAGTGGCGAACACCGGGGAGCTGTTTTTT CSLTVANTGELFF